The clone carrying this TCR beta chain was seen many times. The CDR3 consists of 13 residues. Trimming took off 3 bases at V and 4 bases at J, with 9 bases between the two ends. Germline CDR1 is DFQATT and CDR2 is SNEGSKA (reference sequence). TCRdb independently ran MiXCR on the RT-PCR reads; one entry per CDR3 protein. The sample contains about 680,000 distinct CDR3 sequences, approximately 15% of which appear only once. The chain couples TRBV20-1 to TRBJ2-2; D call uncertain. The clonotype comes from a female donor in good health, serving as a healthy control. Sample: memory CD4+ T cells from blood. The CDR3 nucleotides are TGCAGTGCTAGTGCCGCCCGCACCGGGGAGCTGTTTTTT. As protein: CSASAARTGELFF.